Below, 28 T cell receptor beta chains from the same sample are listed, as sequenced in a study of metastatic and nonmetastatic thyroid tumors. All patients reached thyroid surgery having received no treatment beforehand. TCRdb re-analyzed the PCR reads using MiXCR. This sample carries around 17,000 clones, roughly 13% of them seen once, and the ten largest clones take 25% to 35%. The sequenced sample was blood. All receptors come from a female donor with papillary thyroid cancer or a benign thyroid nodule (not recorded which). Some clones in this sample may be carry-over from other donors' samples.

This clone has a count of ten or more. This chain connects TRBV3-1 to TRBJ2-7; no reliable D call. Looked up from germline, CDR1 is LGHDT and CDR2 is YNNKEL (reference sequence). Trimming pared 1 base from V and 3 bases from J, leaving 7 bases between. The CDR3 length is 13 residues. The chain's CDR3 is CASSQGVLYEQYF. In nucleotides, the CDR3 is TGTGCCAGCAGCCAAGGGGTTCTCTACGAGCAGTACTTC.

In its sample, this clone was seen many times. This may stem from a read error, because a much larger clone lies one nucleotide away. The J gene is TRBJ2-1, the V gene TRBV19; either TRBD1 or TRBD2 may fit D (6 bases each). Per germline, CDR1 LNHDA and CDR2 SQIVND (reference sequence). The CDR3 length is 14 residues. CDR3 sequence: CTSRGDATYNEQFF. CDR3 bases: TGTACCAGTAGGGGGGACGCGACCTACAATGAGCAGTTCTTC.

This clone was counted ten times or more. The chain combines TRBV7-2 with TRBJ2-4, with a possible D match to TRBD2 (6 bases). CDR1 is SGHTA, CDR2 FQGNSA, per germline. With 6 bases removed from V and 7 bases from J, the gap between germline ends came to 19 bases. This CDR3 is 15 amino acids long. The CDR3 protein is CASSSNPPTSNIQYF. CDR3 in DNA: TGTGCCAGCAGTTCAAACCCACCGACTAGTAACATTCAGTACTTC.

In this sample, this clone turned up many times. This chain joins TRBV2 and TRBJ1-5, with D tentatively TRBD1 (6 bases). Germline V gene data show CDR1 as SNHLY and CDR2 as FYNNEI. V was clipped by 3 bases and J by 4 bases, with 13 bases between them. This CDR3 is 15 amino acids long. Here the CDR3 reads CASSDGGSQNQPQHF. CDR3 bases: TGTGCCAGCAGTGACGGGGGCAGCCAAAATCAGCCCCAGCATTTT.

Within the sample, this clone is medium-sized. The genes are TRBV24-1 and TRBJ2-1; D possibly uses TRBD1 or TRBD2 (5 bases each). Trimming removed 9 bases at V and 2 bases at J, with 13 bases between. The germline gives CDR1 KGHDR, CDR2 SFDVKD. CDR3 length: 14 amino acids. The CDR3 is CATQGLAPYNEQFF. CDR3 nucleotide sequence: TGTGCCACCCAGGGCCTAGCCCCCTACAATGAGCAGTTCTTC.

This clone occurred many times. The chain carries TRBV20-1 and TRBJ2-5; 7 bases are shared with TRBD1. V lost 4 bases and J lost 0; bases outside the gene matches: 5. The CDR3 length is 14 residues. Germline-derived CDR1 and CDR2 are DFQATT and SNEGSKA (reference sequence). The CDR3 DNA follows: TGCAGTGCTACCCCCGGGACAGACCAAGAGACCCAGTACTTC. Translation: CSATPGTDQETQYF.

In DNA, the CDR3 is TGTGCCTGTGCTCCCCGGGACAGCTATGGCTACACCTTC. Translation: CACAPRDSYGYTF. The rearrangement uses TRBV30 and TRBJ1-2; 7 bases align to TRBD1. CDR3 size: 13 residues. V gave up 6 bases and J gave up 4 bases; unmatched junction bases: 8. The germline V gene encodes CDR1 GTSNPN and CDR2 SVGIG (reference sequence). Looking up the rest from reference TRBV30 and TRBJ1-2 gives the full variable domain: SQTIHQWPATLVQPVGSPLSLECTVEGTSNPNLYWYRQAAGRGLQLLFYSVGIGQISSEVPQNLSASRPQDRQFILSSKKLLLSDSGFYLCACAPRDSYGYTFGSGTRLTVV.

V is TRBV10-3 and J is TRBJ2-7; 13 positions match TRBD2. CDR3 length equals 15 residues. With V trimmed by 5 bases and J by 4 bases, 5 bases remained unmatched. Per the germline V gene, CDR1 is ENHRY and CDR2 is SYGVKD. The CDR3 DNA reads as TGTGCCATCAGTAGGACTAGCGGGAGTGGGTACGAGCAGTACTTC. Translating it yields CAISRTSGSGYEQYF.

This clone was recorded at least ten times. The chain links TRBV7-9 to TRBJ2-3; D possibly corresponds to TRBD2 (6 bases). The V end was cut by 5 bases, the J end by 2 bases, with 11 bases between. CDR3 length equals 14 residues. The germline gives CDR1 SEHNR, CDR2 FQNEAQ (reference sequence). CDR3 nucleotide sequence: TGTGCCAGCAGCCGGGACTCGAACACAGATACGCAGTATTTT. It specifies CASSRDSNTDTQYF. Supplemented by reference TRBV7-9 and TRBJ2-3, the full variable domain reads DTGVSQNPRHKITKRGQNVTFRCDPISEHNRLYWYRQTLGQGPEFLTYFQNEAQLEKSRLLSDRFSAERPKGSFSTLEIQRTEQGDSAMYLCASSRDSNTDTQYFGPGTRLTVL.

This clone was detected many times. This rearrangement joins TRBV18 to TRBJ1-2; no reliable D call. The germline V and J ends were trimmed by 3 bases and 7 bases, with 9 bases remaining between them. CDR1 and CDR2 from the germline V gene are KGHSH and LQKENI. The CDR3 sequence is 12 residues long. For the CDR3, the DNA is TGTGCCAGCTCACCCCTTACGGGTGGCTACACCTTC. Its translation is CASSPLTGGYTF.

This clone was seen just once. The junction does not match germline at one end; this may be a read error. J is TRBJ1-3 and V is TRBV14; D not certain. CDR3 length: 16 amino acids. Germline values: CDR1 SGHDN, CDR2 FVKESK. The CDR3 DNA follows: TGTGCCAGCAGTCCGTCTACGGCACATAGGGCCTACACCAGATATTTT. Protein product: CASSPSTAHRAYTRYF.

CDR3 sequence (DNA): TGCGCCAGCAGTTCGGGGGCCTCAGATACGCAGTATTTT. Its protein product is CASSSGASDTQYF. The chain employs TRBV5-1 and TRBJ2-3; either TRBD1 or TRBD2 may supply D (6 bases each). The germline V gene has CDR1 SGHRS and CDR2 YFSETQ. The CDR3 is 13 amino acids. V was shortened by 5 bases and J by 4 bases, with 11 bases between the two germline ends.

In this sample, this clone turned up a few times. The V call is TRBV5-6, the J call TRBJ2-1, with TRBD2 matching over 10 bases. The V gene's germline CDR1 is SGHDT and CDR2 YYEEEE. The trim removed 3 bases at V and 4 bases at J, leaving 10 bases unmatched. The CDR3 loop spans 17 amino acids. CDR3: CASSSTSGWTPYNEQFF. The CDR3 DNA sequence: TGTGCCAGCAGCTCGACTAGCGGGTGGACACCTTACAATGAGCAGTTCTTC.

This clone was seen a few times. DNA for the CDR3: TGTGCCAGCAGTTTAACCAGGGGTTATGGCTACACCTTC. Encoded protein: CASSLTRGYGYTF. The chain uses TRBV27 and TRBJ1-2, with D possibly TRBD1 on 6 matching bases. V was cut by 2 bases and J by 5 bases, with 9 bases left in between. The CDR3 totals 13 residues. Per the germline V gene, CDR1 is MNHEY and CDR2 is SMNVEV (reference sequence).

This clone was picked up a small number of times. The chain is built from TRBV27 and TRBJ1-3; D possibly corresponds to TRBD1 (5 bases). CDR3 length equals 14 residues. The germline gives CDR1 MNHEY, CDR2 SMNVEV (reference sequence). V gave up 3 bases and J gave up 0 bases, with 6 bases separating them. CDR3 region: CASSFGHSGNTIYF. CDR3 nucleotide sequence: TGTGCCAGCAGTTTCGGACACTCTGGAAACACCATATATTTT.

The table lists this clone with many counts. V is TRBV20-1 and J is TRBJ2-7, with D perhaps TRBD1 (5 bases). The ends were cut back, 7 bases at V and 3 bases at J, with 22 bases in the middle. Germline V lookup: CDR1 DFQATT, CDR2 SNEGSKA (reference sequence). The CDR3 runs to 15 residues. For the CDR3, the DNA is TGCAGTGTTGGCCCAACCGGCTCCCAGGGCTACGAGCAGTACTTC. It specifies CSVGPTGSQGYEQYF.

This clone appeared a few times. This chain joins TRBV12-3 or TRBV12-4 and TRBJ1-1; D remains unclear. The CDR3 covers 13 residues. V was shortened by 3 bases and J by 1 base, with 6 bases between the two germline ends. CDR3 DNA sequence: TGTGCCAGCAGTTTGGGTGAGAACACTGAAGCTTTCTTT. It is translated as CASSLGENTEAFF.

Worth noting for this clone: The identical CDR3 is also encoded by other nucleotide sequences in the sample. CDR3: CASTQTGTVNSPLHF. CDR3 bases: TGTGCCAGCACCCAGACCGGGACAGTTAATTCACCTCTACACTTT. The chain recombines TRBV7-2 with TRBJ1-6, with 7 bases identical to TRBD1. Germline CDR1 SGHTA, CDR2 FQGNSA. V dropped 7 bases and J dropped 19; count of bases not matched to a gene: 22. This CDR3 comprises 15 residues. Together with reference TRBV7-2 and TRBJ1-6, the CDR3 gives the full variable domain: GAGVSQSPSNKVTEKGKDVELRCDPISGHTALYWYRQSLGQGLEFLIYFQGNSAPDKSGLPSDRFSAERTGGSVSTLTIQRTQQEDSAVYLCASTQTGTVNSPLHFGNGTRLTVT.

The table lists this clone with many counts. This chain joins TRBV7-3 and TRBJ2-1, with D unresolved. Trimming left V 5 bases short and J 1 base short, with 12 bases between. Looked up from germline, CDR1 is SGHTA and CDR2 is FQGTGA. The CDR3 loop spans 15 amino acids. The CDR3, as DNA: TGTGCCAGCAGCCTGATCACTTGGTCCTACAATGAGCAGTTCTTC. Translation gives CASSLITWSYNEQFF.

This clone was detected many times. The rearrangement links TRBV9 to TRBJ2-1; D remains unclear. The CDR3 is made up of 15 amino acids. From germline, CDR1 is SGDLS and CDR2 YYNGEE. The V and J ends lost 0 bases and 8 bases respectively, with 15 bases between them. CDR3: CASSVGSVVGYEQFF. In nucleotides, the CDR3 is TGTGCCAGCAGCGTAGGGAGCGTAGTAGGCTATGAGCAGTTCTTC.

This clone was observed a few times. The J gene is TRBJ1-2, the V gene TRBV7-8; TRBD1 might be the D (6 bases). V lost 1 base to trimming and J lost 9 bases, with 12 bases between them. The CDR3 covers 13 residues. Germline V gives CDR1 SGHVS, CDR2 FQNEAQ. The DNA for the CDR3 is TGTGCCAGCAGCTTAGGGACAGATTATCGCTACACCTTC. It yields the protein CASSLGTDYRYTF.

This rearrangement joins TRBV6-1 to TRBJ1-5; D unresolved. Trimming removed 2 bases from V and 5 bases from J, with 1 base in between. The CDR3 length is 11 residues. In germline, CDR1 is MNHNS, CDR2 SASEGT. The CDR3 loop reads CASSEYQPQHF. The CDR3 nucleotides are TGTGCCAGCAGTGAATATCAGCCCCAGCATTTT.

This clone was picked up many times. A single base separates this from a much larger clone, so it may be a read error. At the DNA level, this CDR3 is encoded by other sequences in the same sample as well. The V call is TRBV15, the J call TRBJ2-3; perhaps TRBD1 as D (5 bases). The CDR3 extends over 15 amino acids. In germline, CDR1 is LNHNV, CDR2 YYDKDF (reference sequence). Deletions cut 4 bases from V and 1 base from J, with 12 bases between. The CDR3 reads CATSNVTGGTDTQYF. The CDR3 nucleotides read TGTGCCACCAGCAACGTAACAGGAGGCACAGATACGCAGTATTTT.

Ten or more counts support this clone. The DNA of the CDR3 is TGTGCCAGCAGCTCGACCTCCTATAATTCACCCCTCCACTTT. Translated: CASSSTSYNSPLHF. The chain uses TRBV7-9 and TRBJ1-6, with unresolved D. The CDR3 has 14 residues. Looked up from germline, CDR1 is SEHNR and CDR2 is FQNEAQ (reference sequence). V lost 4 bases to trimming and J lost 0 bases, with 4 bases between them.

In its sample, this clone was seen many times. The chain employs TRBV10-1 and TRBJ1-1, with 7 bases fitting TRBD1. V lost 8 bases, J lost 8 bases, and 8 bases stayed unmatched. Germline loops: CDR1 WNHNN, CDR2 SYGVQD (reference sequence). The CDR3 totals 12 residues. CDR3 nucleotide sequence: TGCGCCAGCTTAGACAGGGTCAGAGAAGCTTTCTTT. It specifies CASLDRVREAFF.

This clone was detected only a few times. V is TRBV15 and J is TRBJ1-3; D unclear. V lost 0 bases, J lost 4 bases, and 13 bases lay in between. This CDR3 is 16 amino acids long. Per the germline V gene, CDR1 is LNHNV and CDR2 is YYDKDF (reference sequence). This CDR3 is CATSRDAYSEGNTIYF. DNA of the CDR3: TGTGCCACCAGCAGAGATGCCTACTCGGAGGGAAACACCATATATTTT. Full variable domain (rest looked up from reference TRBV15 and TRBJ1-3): DAMVIQNPRYQVTQFGKPVTLSCSQTLNHNVMYWYQQKSSQAPKLLFHYYDKDFNNEADTPDNFQSRRPNTSFCFLDIRSPGLGDTAMYLCATSRDAYSEGNTIYFGEGSWLTVV.

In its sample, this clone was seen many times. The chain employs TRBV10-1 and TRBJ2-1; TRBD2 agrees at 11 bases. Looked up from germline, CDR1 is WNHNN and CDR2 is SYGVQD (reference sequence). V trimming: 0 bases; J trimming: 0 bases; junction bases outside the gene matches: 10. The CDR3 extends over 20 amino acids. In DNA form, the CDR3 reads TGCGCCAGCAGTGAGTCGATACCGGGACTAGCGGAGAGCTCCTACAATGAGCAGTTCTTC. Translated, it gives CASSESIPGLAESSYNEQFF.

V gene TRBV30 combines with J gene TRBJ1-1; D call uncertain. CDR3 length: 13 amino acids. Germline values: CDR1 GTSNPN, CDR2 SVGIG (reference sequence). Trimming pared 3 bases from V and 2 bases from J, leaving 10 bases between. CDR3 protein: CAWRMDSNTEAFF. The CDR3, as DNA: TGTGCCTGGAGGATGGACTCAAACACTGAAGCTTTCTTT.